The T cell receptor beta chain described here comes from a study of T cell responses to AZD1222 COVID-19 vaccine. Findings and limits, study-wide: Rises in breadth and depth of Spike-specific TCRs came after two AZD1222 doses. No repertoire was sampled before or during the peak T cell response, only after it. Baseline antibody screening turned up just six seropositive AZD1222 recipients.

TCRdb's table, derived via immunoSEQ multiplex PCR, lists solely in-frame clones and lacks some. The sample consists of 56,000 or so clones, around 80% of them appearing once. A remark on this clone: The antigen remains undetermined.

The V segment lost 0 bases and the J segment 5 bases; nucleotides outside the gene matches: 5. Germline values: CDR1 SGHRS, CDR2 YFSETQ. The CDR3 extends over 16 amino acids. This sequence was found in an adult who received the AZD1222 COVID-19 vaccine. The chain employs TRBV5-1 and TRBJ2-2, with TRBD2 identical over 9 bases. The specimen was peripheral blood, collected 28 days after the second AZD1222 dose. The CDR3 DNA is TGCGCCAGCAGCTTGGGGGGACTAGCATCAACCGGGGAGCTGTTTTTT. Its protein is CASSLGGLASTGELFF.